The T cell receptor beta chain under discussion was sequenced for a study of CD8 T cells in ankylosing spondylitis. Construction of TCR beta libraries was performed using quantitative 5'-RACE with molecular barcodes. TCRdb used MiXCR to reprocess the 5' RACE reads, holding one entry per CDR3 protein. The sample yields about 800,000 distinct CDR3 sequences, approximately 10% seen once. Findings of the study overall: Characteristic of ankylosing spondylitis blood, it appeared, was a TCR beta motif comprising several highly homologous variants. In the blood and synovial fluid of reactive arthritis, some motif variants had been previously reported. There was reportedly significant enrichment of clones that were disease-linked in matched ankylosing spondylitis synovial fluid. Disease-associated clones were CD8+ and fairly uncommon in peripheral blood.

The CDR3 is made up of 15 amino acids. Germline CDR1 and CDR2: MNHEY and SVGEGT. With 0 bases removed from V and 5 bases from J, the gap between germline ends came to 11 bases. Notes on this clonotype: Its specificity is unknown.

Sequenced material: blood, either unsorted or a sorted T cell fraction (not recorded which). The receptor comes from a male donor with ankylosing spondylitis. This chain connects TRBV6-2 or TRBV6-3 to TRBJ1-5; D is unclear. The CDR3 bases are TGTGCCAGCAGTTACTCGAAAGGCGGGCATCAGCCCCAGCATTTT. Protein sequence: CASSYSKGGHQPQHF.